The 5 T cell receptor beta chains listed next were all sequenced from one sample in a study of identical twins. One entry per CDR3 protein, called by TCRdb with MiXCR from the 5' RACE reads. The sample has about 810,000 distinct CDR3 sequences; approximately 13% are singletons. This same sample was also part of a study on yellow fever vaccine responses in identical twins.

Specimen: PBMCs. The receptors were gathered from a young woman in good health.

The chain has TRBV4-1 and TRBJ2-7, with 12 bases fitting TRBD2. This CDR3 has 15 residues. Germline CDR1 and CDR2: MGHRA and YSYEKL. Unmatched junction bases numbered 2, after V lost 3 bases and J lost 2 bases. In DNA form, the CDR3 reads TGCGCCAGCAGCCATGGACTAGCGGGGACCTACGAGCAGTACTTC. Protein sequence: CASSHGLAGTYEQYF.

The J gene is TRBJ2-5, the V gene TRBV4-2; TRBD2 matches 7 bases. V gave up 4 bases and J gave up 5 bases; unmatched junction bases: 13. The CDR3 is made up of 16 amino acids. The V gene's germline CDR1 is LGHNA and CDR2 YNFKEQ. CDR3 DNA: TGTGCCAGCAGCCCAGCCTCACTAGCGCTGGGGGAGACCCAGTACTTC. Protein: CASSPASLALGETQYF.

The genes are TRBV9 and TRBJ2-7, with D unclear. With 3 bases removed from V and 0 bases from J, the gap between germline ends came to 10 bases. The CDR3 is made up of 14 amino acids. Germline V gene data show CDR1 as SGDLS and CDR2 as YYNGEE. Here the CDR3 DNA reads TGTGCCAGCAGCGCCGCACATAGCTCCTACGAGCAGTACTTC. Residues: CASSAAHSSYEQYF.

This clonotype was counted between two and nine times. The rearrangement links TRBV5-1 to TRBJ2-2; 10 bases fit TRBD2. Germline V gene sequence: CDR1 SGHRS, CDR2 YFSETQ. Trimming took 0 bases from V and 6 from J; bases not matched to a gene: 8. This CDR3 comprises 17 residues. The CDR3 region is CASSLDVSGGAPGELFF. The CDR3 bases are TGCGCCAGCAGCTTGGATGTCAGCGGGGGGGCCCCCGGGGAGCTGTTTTTT.

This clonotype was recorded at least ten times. The CDR3 nucleotides are TGTGCCAGCAGACCCCAACAGGGGGCGTACACCGGGGAGCTGTTTTTT. This encodes CASRPQQGAYTGELFF. The chain employs TRBV28 and TRBJ2-2, with TRBD1 matching over 9 bases. In germline, CDR1 is MDHEN, CDR2 SYDVKM. This CDR3 contains 16 residues. Trimming cost V 6 bases and J 3 bases; bases outside gene matches: 8.